This record covers a single T cell receptor (beta chain). This specimen comes from a study of blood T cell repertoires in COVID-19. Looking at the study overall: The United States, Italy and Spain supplied acute and convalescent COVID-19 samples. Sample material is recorded as cDNA or gDNA derived from T cells, B-cell-depleted T cells, or PBMCs.

Germline V lookup: CDR1 SGHTA, CDR2 FQGNSA. The V and J ends lost 5 bases and 2 bases, in that order; junction bases with no gene match: 9. The CDR3 runs 15 residues. Measured with immunoSEQ multiplex PCR; TCRdb has only the in-frame clones, and not every one. The data show 150,000 to 200,000 clones, approximately 82% seen once. Cohorts were based on clinical histories the participants reported. This receptor was identified in a woman in her forties or fifties who had recovered from COVID-19. The chain has TRBV7-2 and TRBJ2-7; 7 bases are a match to TRBD1. Source material: PBMCs or T cells enriched from blood (not recorded which). In DNA, the CDR3 is TGTGCCAGCAGCCGTGGTCTAGGGGGCCCCTACGAGCAGTACTTC. This sequence encodes CASSRGLGGPYEQYF.